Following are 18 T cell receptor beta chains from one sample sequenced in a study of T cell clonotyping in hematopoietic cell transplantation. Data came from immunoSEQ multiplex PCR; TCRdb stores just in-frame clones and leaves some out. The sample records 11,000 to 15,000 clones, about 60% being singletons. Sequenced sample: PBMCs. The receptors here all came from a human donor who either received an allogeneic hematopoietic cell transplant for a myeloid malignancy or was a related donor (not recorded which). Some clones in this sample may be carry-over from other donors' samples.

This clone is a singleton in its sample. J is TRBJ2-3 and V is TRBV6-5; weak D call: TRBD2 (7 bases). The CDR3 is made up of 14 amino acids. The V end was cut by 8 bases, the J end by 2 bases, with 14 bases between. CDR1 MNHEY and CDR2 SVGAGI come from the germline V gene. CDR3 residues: CASHRGAFTDTQYF. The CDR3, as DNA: TGTGCCAGCCACCGGGGGGCATTCACAGATACGCAGTATTTT.

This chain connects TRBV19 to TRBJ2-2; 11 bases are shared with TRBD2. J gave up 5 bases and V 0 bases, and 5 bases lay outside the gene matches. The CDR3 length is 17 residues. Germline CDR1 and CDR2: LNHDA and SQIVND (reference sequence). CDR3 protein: CASSIDLAGGGTGELFF. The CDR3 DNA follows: TGTGCCAGTAGTATAGACCTAGCGGGAGGAGGGACCGGGGAGCTGTTTTTT.

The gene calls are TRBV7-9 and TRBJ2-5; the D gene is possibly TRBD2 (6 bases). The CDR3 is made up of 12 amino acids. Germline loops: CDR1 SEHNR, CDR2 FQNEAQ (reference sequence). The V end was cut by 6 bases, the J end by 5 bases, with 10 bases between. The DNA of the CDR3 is TGTGCCAGCAGGCTAGGGAGGGAGACCCAGTACTTC. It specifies CASRLGRETQYF.

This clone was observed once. CDR3 sequence reads: CAWSKDRASPLHF. The CDR3 DNA sequence: TGTGCCTGGAGTAAGGACAGGGCGTCACCCCTCCACTTT. V gene TRBV30 combines with J gene TRBJ1-6, with 8 bases matching TRBD1. The CDR3 is made up of 13 amino acids. Germline V lookup: CDR1 GTSNPN, CDR2 SVGIG (reference sequence). The ends lost 2 bases at V and 10 bases at J; junction bases unmatched: 4.

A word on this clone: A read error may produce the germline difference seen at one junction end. In DNA form, the CDR3 reads TGTGCCAGCAGCCAGGGTCCTACGTATGGCCACACCTTC. Amino acids: CASSQGPTYGHTF. The chain links TRBV14 to TRBJ1-2; no definite D call. Germline CDR1 and CDR2: SGHDN and FVKESK. This CDR3 is 13 amino acids long.

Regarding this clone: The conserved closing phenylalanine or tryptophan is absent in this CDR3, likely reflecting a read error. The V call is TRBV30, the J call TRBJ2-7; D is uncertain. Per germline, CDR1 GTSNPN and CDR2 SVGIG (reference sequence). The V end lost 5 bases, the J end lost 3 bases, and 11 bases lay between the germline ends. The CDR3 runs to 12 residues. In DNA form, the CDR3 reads TGTGCCTGGGGCCTTAACCGCTACGAGCAGTACCTC. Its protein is CAWGLNRYEQYL.

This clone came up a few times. CDR3 coding DNA: TGTGCCATCGGGTCGGGGGTAGGACTTGGCTACACCTTC. It yields the protein CAIGSGVGLGYTF. The chain has TRBV10-3 and TRBJ1-2; TRBD1 might be the D (5 bases). Trimming took 8 bases from V and 7 from J, leaving 17 bases between them. Germline assignment: CDR1 ENHRY and CDR2 SYGVKD. CDR3 length equals 13 residues.

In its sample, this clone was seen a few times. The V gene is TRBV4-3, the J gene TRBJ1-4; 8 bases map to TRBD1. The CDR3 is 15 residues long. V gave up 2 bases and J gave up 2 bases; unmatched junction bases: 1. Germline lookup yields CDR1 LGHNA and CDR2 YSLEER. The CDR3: CASSQWTGTNEKLFF. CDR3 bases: TGCGCCAGCAGCCAATGGACAGGGACTAATGAAAAACTGTTTTTT.

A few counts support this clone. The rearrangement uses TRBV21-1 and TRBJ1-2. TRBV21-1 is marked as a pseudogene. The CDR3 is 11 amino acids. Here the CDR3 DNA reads TGTGCCAGCCCGGGGGGCTATGGCTACACCTTC. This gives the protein CASPGGYGYTF.

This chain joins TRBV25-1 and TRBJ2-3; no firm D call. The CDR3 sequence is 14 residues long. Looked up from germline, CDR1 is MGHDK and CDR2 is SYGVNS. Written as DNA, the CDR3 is TGTGCTTCCCGTGGTAGCCTTGAGACAGATACGCAGTATTTT. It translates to CASRGSLETDTQYF.

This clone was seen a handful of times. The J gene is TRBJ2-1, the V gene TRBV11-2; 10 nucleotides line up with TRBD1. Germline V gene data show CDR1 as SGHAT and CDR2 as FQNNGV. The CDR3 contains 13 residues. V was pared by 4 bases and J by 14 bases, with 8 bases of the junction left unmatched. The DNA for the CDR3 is TGTGCCAGCAGCTGGACTCGGGACAGGGGAGAGTTCTTC. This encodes CASSWTRDRGEFF.

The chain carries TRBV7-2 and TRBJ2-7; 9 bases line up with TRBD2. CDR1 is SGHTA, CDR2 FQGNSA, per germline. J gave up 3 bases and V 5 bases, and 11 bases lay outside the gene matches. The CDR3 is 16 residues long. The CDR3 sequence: CASSTPAGGPNYEQYF. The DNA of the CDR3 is TGTGCCAGCAGCACGCCCGCGGGGGGGCCCAACTACGAGCAGTACTTC.

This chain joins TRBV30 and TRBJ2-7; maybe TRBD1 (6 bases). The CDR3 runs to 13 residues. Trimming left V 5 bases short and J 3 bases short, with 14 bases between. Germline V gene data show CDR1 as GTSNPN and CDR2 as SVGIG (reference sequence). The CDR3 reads CAWGGSVRYEQYF. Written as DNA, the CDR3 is TGTGCCTGGGGGGGCAGCGTCCGCTACGAGCAGTACTTC.

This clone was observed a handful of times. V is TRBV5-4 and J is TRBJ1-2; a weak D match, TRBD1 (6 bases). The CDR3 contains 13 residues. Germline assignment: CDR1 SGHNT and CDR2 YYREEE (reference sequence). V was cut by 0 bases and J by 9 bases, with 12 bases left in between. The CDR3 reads CASSLEKGGRYTF. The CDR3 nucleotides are TGTGCCAGCAGCTTGGAAAAAGGGGGTCGCTACACCTTC.

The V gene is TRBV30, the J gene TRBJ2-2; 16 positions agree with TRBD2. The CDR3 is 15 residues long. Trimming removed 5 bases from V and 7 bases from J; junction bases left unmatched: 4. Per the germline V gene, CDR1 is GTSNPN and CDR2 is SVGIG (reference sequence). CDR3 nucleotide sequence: TGTGCCTGGGGGACTAGCGGGAGGGCCGACGGGGAGCTGTTTTTT. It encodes CAWGTSGRADGELFF. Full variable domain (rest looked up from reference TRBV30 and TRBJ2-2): SQTIHQWPATLVQPVGSPLSLECTVEGTSNPNLYWYRQAAGRGLQLLFYSVGIGQISSEVPQNLSASRPQDRQFILSSKKLLLSDSGFYLCAWGTSGRADGELFFGEGSRLTVL.

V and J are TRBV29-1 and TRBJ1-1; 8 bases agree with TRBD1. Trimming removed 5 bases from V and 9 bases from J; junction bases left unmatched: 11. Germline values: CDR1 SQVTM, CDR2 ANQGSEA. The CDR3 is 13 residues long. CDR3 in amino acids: CSVHLGTGGKAFF. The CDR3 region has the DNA TGCAGCGTTCATCTAGGGACAGGCGGAAAAGCTTTCTTT.

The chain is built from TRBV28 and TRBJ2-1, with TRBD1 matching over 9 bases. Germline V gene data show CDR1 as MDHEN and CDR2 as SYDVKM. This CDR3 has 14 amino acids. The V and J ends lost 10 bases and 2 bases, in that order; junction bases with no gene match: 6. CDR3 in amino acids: CATTTGGAYNEQFF. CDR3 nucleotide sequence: TGTGCCACAACTACAGGGGGCGCCTACAATGAGCAGTTCTTC. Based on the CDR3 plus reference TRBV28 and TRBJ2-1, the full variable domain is DVKVTQSSRYLVKRTGEKVFLECVQDMDHENMFWYRQDPGLGLRLIYFSYDVKMKEKGDIPEGYSVSREKKERFSLILESASTNQTSMYLCATTTGGAYNEQFFGPGTRLTVL.

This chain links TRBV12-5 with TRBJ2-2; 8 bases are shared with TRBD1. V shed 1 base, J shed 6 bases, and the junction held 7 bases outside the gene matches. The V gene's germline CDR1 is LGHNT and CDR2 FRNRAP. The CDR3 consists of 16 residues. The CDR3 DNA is TGTGCTAGTGGTTTGGGAAAGAGACAGGGGTCCGGGGAGCTGTTTTTT. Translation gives CASGLGKRQGSGELFF.